These T cell receptor beta chains were read from a single sample in a study of T cells after yellow fever vaccination. TCRdb passed the 5' RACE reads through MiXCR, listing each CDR3 protein once. In the table there are 120,000 to 150,000 distinct CDR3 sequences, 7.7% of which are singletons. The sequenced sample was CD4+ T cells sorted from PBMCs, obtained 5 days after the yellow fever booster vaccination. Every receptor here comes from a man aged 25-45 years who received the YFV17D yellow fever vaccine. The CDR3 runs from the conserved cysteine through the conserved F or W. D genes are given only for firm matches. Only some rows state a clone size, as once, few, many or a class for expanded clones.

>TRBJ2-5|TRBV6-2/TRBV6-3|TRBD2|many
TGTGCCAGCAGCCTCGGACTAGAGAGGGGGACCCAGTACTTC
CASSLGLERGTQYF
>TRBJ1-1|TRBV9|.|many
TGTGCCAGCAGCGCCCGGGACAAAGTGACTGAAGCTTTCTTT
CASSARDKVTEAFF
>TRBJ2-7|TRBV10-1|.|few
TGCGCCAGCAGGCAGATAGGGGGGGAGCAGTACTTC
CASRQIGGEQYF
>TRBJ2-5|TRBV7-2|TRBD1|many
TGTGCCAGCAGCTTACGACAGGGTTCCGAGACCCAGTACTTC
CASSLRQGSETQYF
>TRBJ2-1|TRBV23-1|TRBD1|many
TGCGCCAGCAAGCGGGTCAGGGGGCAGAATGAGCAGTTCTTC
CASKRVRGQNEQFF
>TRBJ2-1|TRBV5-4|TRBD1|many
TGTGCCAGCAGTGAACAGGGGTTGTACAATGAGCAGTTCTTC
CASSEQGLYNEQFF
>TRBJ1-3|TRBV12-3/TRBV12-4|.|many
TGTGCCAGCAGCCCCCGTCCGGATGGAAACACCATATATTTT
CASSPRPDGNTIYF
>TRBJ2-3|TRBV7-9|.|many
TGTGCCAGCAGCTTACGGAGTGAACAGTATTTT
CASSLRSEQYF
>TRBJ2-3|TRBV2|TRBD2|many
TGTGCCAGCAGAGGAGCGGGAATGAGCACAGATACGCAGTATTTT
CASRGAGMSTDTQYF
>TRBJ1-1|TRBV7-9|TRBD1|many
TGTGCCAGCAGCTGGGACAGTGAAGCTTTCTTT
CASSWDSEAFF
>TRBJ2-7|TRBV2|TRBD1|many
TGTGCCAGCACTCGCCCGGGACAGCGCACCTACGAGCAGTACTTC
CASTRPGQRTYEQYF
>TRBJ2-5|TRBV29-1|.|.
TGCAGCACAACCTTGAGGCGTAACCAAGAGACCCAGTACTTC
CSTTLRRNQETQYF
>TRBJ2-3|TRBV10-3|.|many
TGTGTCACTACGTCCGGAGATACGCAGTATTTT
CVTTSGDTQYF
>TRBJ1-6|TRBV6-6|.|many
TGTGCCAGCAGTTTCCGGGTTATGACTCTCCACTTT
CASSFRVMTLHF
>TRBJ1-1|TRBV18|.|.
TGTGCCAGCTCACCACAACAGGGTGGTGCTGAAGCTTTCTTT
CASSPQQGGAEAFF
>TRBJ2-1|TRBV6-5|.|many
TGTGCCAGCAGTTACTCGTCTGCCTCCTCCTACAATGAGCAGTTCTTC
CASSYSSASSYNEQFF
>TRBJ2-1|TRBV6-2/TRBV6-3|TRBD2|many
TGTGCCAGCAGCCGATCGCGGGAGAGGGTCAATGAGCAGTTCTTC
CASSRSRERVNEQFF
>TRBJ2-5|TRBV11-2|.|few
TGTGCCAGCAGCTTAACTCTTATCTGGGCCGGGACCCAAGAGACCCAGTACTTC
CASSLTLIWAGTQETQYF
>TRBJ2-7|TRBV5-1|.|many
TGCGCCAGCAGCTCTAAAACCTACGAGCAGTACTTC
CASSSKTYEQYF
>TRBJ1-5|TRBV30|.|many
TGTGCCTGGAGCCGGGACAGCAATCAGCCCCAGCATTTT
CAWSRDSNQPQHF
>TRBJ1-2|TRBV4-3|.|many
TGCGCCAGCAGCCAATCGGGCCTGAGGGGCTACACCTTC
CASSQSGLRGYTF
>TRBJ2-1|TRBV29-1|TRBD2|many
TGCAGCGCCCAGGGACTAGCGGGAGCTGAGCAGTTCTTC
CSAQGLAGAEQFF
>TRBJ2-3|TRBV27|.|many
TGTGCCAGCAGTCCACGTCGCGGCCGCACAGATACGCAGTATTTT
CASSPRRGRTDTQYF
>TRBJ2-7|TRBV30|.|few
TGTGCCTGGAGTTGGAGTGGGACCCACGGCGAGCAGTACTTC
CAWSWSGTHGEQYF
>TRBJ2-2|TRBV12-3/TRBV12-4|.|many
TGTGCCAGCAGCTACAGGGACACCGGGGAGCTGTTTTTT
CASSYRDTGELFF
>TRBJ2-5|TRBV20-1|TRBD2|many
TGCAGTGCTCCCCCCTGGACTAGCGGGAACCAAGAGACCCAGTACTTC
CSAPPWTSGNQETQYF
>TRBJ2-7|TRBV5-1|.|many
TGCGCCAGCAACCCGGGACCGGGCGGAGGTTACGAGCAGTACTTC
CASNPGPGGGYEQYF
>TRBJ1-5|TRBV5-1|.|few
TGCGCCAGCAGCTTGGATGTGTCAGGGCAGCCCCAGCATTTT
CASSLDVSGQPQHF